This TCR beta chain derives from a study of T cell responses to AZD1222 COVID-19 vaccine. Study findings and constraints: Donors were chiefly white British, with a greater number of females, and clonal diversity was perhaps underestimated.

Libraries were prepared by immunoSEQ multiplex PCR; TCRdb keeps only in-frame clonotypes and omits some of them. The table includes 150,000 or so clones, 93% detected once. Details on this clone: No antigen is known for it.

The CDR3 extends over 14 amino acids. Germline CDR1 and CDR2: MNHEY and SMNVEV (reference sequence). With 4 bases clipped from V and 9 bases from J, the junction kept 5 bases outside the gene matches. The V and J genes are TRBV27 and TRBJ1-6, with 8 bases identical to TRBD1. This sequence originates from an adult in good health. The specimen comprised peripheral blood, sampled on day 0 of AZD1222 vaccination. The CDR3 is CASSWTGTSSPLHF. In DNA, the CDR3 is TGTGCCAGCAGTTGGACAGGGACAAGTTCACCCCTCCACTTT.